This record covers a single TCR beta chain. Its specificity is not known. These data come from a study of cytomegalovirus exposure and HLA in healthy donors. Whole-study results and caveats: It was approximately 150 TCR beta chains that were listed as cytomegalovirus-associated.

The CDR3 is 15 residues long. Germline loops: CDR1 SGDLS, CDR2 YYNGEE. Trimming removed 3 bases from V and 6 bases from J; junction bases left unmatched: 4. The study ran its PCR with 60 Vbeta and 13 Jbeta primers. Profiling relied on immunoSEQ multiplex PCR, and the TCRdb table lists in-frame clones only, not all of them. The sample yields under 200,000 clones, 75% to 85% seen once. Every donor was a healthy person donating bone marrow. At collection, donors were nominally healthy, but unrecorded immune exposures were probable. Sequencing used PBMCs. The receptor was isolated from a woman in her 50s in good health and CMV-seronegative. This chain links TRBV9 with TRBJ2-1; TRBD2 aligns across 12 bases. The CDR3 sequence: CASSAGTSGSNEQFF. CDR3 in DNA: TGTGCCAGCAGCGCCGGGACTAGCGGGTCCAATGAGCAGTTCTTC.